The 24 T cell receptor beta chains below come from one sample, sequenced in a study of blood T cell repertoires in COVID-19. The table came from immunoSEQ multiplex PCR; TCRdb's copy has only in-frame clones and leaves some out. The sample comprises around 440,000 clones, 88% of which are singletons, and roughly an eighth rests with the top ten. The sample taken for sequencing was peripheral blood. Receptors originate from a woman in her fifties or sixties with COVID-19, enrolled during active disease.

CDR3 nucleotides: TGTGCCAGCAGCCAATTTCGGTACGGAGGAGCTTTCTTT. Its translation: CASSQFRYGGAFF. The chain links TRBV3-1 (or the pseudogene TRBV3-2) to TRBJ1-1; D gene uncertain. The CDR3 runs to 13 residues. V was shortened by 2 bases and J by 10 bases, with 14 bases between the two germline ends. CDR1 and CDR2 from the germline V gene are LGHDT and YNNKEL (reference sequence).

The chain carries TRBV25-1 and TRBJ2-6; D is ambiguous. The CDR3 consists of 15 residues. The V gene's germline CDR1 is MGHDK and CDR2 SYGVNS. Trimming stripped 3 bases from V and 0 bases from J, with 6 bases between. The CDR3 region has the DNA TGTGCCAGCAGTGATGTAATCTCTGGGGCCAACGTCCTGACTTTC. It codes for CASSDVISGANVLTF.

This clone was detected a few times. The genes are TRBV18 and TRBJ2-7; 16 positions match TRBD2. This CDR3 is 19 amino acids long. J gave up 2 bases and V 4 bases, and 11 bases lay outside the gene matches. Germline values: CDR1 KGHSH, CDR2 LQKENI. The CDR3 here is CASSRTGTSGGAGTYEQYF. The CDR3 nucleotides read TGTGCCAGCTCACGGACCGGGACTAGCGGGGGGGCTGGCACCTACGAGCAGTACTTC.

The chain has TRBV4-2 and TRBJ2-7; D may be TRBD1 (5 bases). Germline values: CDR1 LGHNA, CDR2 YNFKEQ. The CDR3 spans 13 residues. The V end was cut by 3 bases, the J end by 2 bases, with 8 bases between. CDR3 nucleotide sequence: TGTGCCAGCAGCCACCCGGACACCTACGAGCAGTACTTC. Translated: CASSHPDTYEQYF.

A single count supports this clone. The V and J genes are TRBV6-1 and TRBJ1-1; weak D call: TRBD1 (6 bases). Trimming shortened V by 1 base and J by 4 bases, and 19 bases separated the two germline ends. Per germline, CDR1 MNHNS and CDR2 SASEGT. The CDR3 is 17 amino acids. DNA for the CDR3: TGTGCCAGCAGTGAAGGGACAGAGGGCTTTGTAGGCACTGAAGCTTTCTTT. Residues: CASSEGTEGFVGTEAFF.

This sequence joins TRBV13 and TRBJ2-1; 10 bases are shared with TRBD2. V was pared by 5 bases and J by 2 bases, with 18 bases of the junction left unmatched. The CDR3 length is 20 residues. The V gene's germline CDR1 is PRHDT and CDR2 FYEKMQ (reference sequence). CDR3 in amino acids: CASSHHLASGGAEPYNEQFF. The CDR3 region has the DNA TGTGCCAGCAGCCACCATTTAGCAAGCGGGGGGGCGGAACCCTACAATGAGCAGTTCTTC.

The genes are TRBV9 and TRBJ2-7, with 9 bases that match TRBD1. From germline, CDR1 is SGDLS and CDR2 YYNGEE. This CDR3 comprises 15 residues. The junction had 5 bases not matched to a gene; V was cut back by 4 bases and J by 0 bases. The CDR3, as DNA: TGTGCCAGCAGCCAGCGACAGGGGGTCTCCTACGAGCAGTACTTC. The encoded protein is CASSQRQGVSYEQYF.

The chain is built from TRBV30 and TRBJ1-1; D is undetermined. Trimming left V 5 bases short and J 1 base short, with 8 bases between. Germline V gene sequence: CDR1 GTSNPN, CDR2 SVGIG (reference sequence). This CDR3 has 12 amino acids. The CDR3 region has the DNA TGTGCCTGGTGGGAGGGGAACACTGAAGCTTTCTTT. Residues: CAWWEGNTEAFF.

The rearrangement joins TRBV9 to TRBJ2-1; tentatively, D is TRBD1 (6 bases). This CDR3 has 14 amino acids. V gave up 0 bases and J gave up 8 bases, with 12 bases separating them. Germline V gives CDR1 SGDLS, CDR2 YYNGEE. In nucleotides, the CDR3 is TGTGCCAGCAGCGTAGCCAGGGGTTGGGATGAGCAGTTCTTC. This translates into CASSVARGWDEQFF.

This clone was seen only a few times. The chain uses TRBV9 and TRBJ1-1, with D maybe TRBD1 (5 bases). The CDR3 has 14 amino acids. Per germline, CDR1 SGDLS and CDR2 YYNGEE. Trimming cost V 0 bases and J 1 base, with 7 bases left between them. This CDR3 is CASSVDGGNTEAFF. For the CDR3, the DNA is TGTGCCAGCAGCGTAGACGGGGGGAACACTGAAGCTTTCTTT.

The chain employs TRBV7-2 and TRBJ1-4; no clear D gene. V lost 5 bases and J lost 3, with 13 bases in between. Germline loops: CDR1 SGHTA, CDR2 FQGNSA. This CDR3 has 15 amino acids. For the CDR3, the DNA is TGTGCCAGCAGCAAGTGGACTACATCTAATGAAAAACTGTTTTTT. The encoded protein is CASSKWTTSNEKLFF. Using reference TRBV7-2 and TRBJ1-4 for the parts outside the CDR3, the full variable domain is GAGVSQSPSNKVTEKGKDVELRCDPISGHTALYWYRQSLGQGLEFLIYFQGNSAPDKSGLPSDRFSAERTGGSVSTLTIQRTQQEDSAVYLCASSKWTTSNEKLFFGSGTQLSVL.

The gene calls are TRBV7-9 and TRBJ2-7; D gene ambiguous. CDR3 length: 13 residues. The V end lost 6 bases, the J end lost 3 bases, and 12 bases lay between the germline ends. Germline assignment: CDR1 SEHNR and CDR2 FQNEAQ (reference sequence). CDR3 region: CASRASENYEQYF. In DNA, the CDR3 is TGTGCCAGCAGGGCCAGCGAAAACTACGAGCAGTACTTC. Full variable domain (outside the CDR3, taken from reference TRBV7-9 and TRBJ2-7): DTGVSQNPRHKITKRGQNVTFRCDPISEHNRLYWYRQTLGQGPEFLTYFQNEAQLEKSRLLSDRFSAERPKGSFSTLEIQRTEQGDSAMYLCASRASENYEQYFGPGTRLTVT.

A single count supports this clone. The chain has TRBV5-6 and TRBJ2-3, with 10 positions matching TRBD1. CDR1 and CDR2 from the germline V gene are SGHDT and YYEEEE. Germline trimming cut 1 base from V and 2 bases from J; bases unmatched to any gene: 10. This CDR3 contains 18 residues. CDR3 sequence: CASSLSQATGGVTDTQYF. The CDR3 DNA is TGTGCCAGCAGCTTGTCCCAGGCGACAGGGGGCGTCACAGATACGCAGTATTTT.

The CDR3 loop reads CASNPGEGRGEQYF. The CDR3 DNA follows: TGTGCCAGCAACCCAGGTGAAGGCCGGGGCGAGCAGTACTTC. The chain recombines TRBV18 with TRBJ2-7, with D tentatively TRBD2 (5 bases). Trimming shortened V by 8 bases and J by 6 bases, and 20 bases separated the two germline ends. The CDR3 is 14 residues long. Germline values: CDR1 KGHSH, CDR2 LQKENI.

The chain uses TRBV11-3 and TRBJ2-2, with D maybe TRBD2 (5 bases). V was trimmed by 2 bases and J by 5 bases, leaving 12 bases between them. This CDR3 has 15 residues. Looked up from germline, CDR1 is SGHNT and CDR2 is YENEEA. CDR3 sequence: CASSLRGYETGELFF. The CDR3 DNA reads as TGTGCCAGCAGCTTACGAGGGTATGAAACCGGGGAGCTGTTTTTT.

The chain couples TRBV7-8 to TRBJ1-1; 8 nucleotides line up with TRBD1. Germline CDR1 is SGHVS and CDR2 is FQNEAQ. The CDR3 sequence is 15 residues long. V dropped 5 bases and J dropped 8; count of bases not matched to a gene: 13. As DNA, the CDR3 is TGTGCCAGCAGCCTCGGGACAGGCGTATACAGGGAAGCTTTCTTT. Protein: CASSLGTGVYREAFF.

The rearrangement joins TRBV3-1 (or the pseudogene TRBV3-2) to TRBJ1-4, with a weak D call TRBD1 (6 bases). The ends were cut back, 3 bases at V and 5 bases at J, with 13 bases in the middle. There are 15 residues in the CDR3. The V gene's germline CDR1 is LGHDT and CDR2 YNNKEL (reference sequence). The CDR3 reads CASSQGAGQNEKLFF. The CDR3, as DNA: TGTGCCAGCAGCCAGGGGGCAGGGCAAAATGAAAAACTGTTTTTT.

This clone was counted between two and nine times. The chain has TRBV5-1 and TRBJ1-4, with D unclear. CDR3 length equals 15 residues. The V end lost 2 bases, the J end lost 4 bases, and 12 bases lay between the germline ends. In germline, CDR1 is SGHRS, CDR2 YFSETQ. DNA for the CDR3: TGCGCCAGCAGCTTAAAATCCGGGATTAATGAAAAACTGTTTTTT. Its protein is CASSLKSGINEKLFF. The full variable domain, its missing parts supplied by reference TRBV5-1 and TRBJ1-4, is KAGVTQTPRYLIKTRGQQVTLSCSPISGHRSVSWYQQTPGQGLQFLFEYFSETQRNKGNFPGRFSGRQFSNSRSEMNVSTLELGDSALYLCASSLKSGINEKLFFGSGTQLSVL.

For this clone: Other DNA sequences in this sample translate to the same CDR3. The gene calls are TRBV11-2 and TRBJ1-1; D not certain. Germline CDR1 and CDR2: SGHAT and FQNNGV. This CDR3 is built from 14 residues. Trimming removed 1 base at V and 4 bases at J, with 10 bases between. The CDR3 DNA reads TGTGCCAGCAGCTTAGCGGGGTTGGGCACTGAAGCTTTCTTT. Its protein is CASSLAGLGTEAFF.

The CDR3 region is CAYRAGDGVNEQFF. The DNA of the CDR3 is TGTGCCTACCGAGCGGGGGATGGTGTGAATGAGCAGTTCTTC. The chain has TRBV10-3 and TRBJ2-1; the match to TRBD2 covers 8 bases. The germline CDR1 and CDR2 sequences are ENHRY and SYGVKD. This CDR3 has 14 residues. V shed 11 bases, J shed 7 bases, and the junction held 13 bases outside the gene matches.

V usage is TRBV6-1 and J usage is TRBJ1-6; D gene ambiguous. Per germline, CDR1 MNHNS and CDR2 SASEGT. V lost 4 bases and J lost 5, with 21 bases in between. The CDR3 covers 18 residues. Here the CDR3 reads CASSVFRLGPANNSPLHF. The CDR3 bases are TGTGCCAGCAGTGTTTTTCGGCTGGGCCCCGCTAATAATTCACCCCTCCACTTT.

This chain joins TRBV5-1 and TRBJ2-7; TRBD1 aligns across 10 bases. This CDR3 spans 15 amino acids. V lost 5 bases and J lost 6; bases outside the gene matches: 11. CDR1 and CDR2 (germline): SGHRS, YFSETQ. Here the CDR3 DNA reads TGCGCCAGCAGATCCGGGACAGGGGCGTCTCTCGAGCAGTACTTC. Translated: CASRSGTGASLEQYF.

The chain has TRBV11-2 and TRBJ2-1; TRBD2 agrees at 11 bases. Germline CDR1 and CDR2: SGHAT and FQNNGV. This CDR3 comprises 18 residues. V lost 3 bases and J lost 1; bases outside the gene matches: 8. The CDR3 is CASSFSGGDLQSYNEQFF. CDR3 DNA: TGTGCCAGCAGCTTTAGCGGGGGGGATTTACAGTCCTACAATGAGCAGTTCTTC. Full variable domain (remainder filled in from reference TRBV11-2 and TRBJ2-1): EAGVAQSPRYKIIEKRQSVAFWCNPISGHATLYWYQQILGQGPKLLIQFQNNGVVDDSQLPKDRFSAERLKGVDSTLKIQPAKLEDSAVYLCASSFSGGDLQSYNEQFFGPGTRLTVL.

The V call is TRBV5-1, the J call TRBJ2-5, with D maybe TRBD2 (5 bases). Per the germline V gene, CDR1 is SGHRS and CDR2 is YFSETQ. The CDR3 is made up of 14 amino acids. Trimming cost V 0 bases and J 5 bases, with 11 bases left between them. The CDR3 protein is CASSLGLAGETQYF. CDR3 in DNA: TGCGCCAGCAGCTTGGGGCTAGCTGGGGAGACCCAGTACTTC.